These 2 T cell receptor beta chains came from one sample sequenced in a study of blood T cell repertoires in COVID-19 (dated by TCRdb to about 2020). Library prep was done by the immunoSEQ multiplex PCR assay. What TCRdb holds here is the immuneACCESS table cut down to in-frame rearrangements. Part of the clones is not present; checked against another copy, under half of the missing clones reflect an unresolved V gene, and the others are unexplained. Counted in this sample were around 250,000 clones; approximately 84% of them appeared once. The top ten clones comprise around 4% of the sample. The sequenced material came from peripheral blood. The source is a man in his fifties with active or convalescent COVID-19.

The CDR3 region is CARGPQGQKGDNVLTF. As DNA, the CDR3 is TGCGCCAGAGGCCCACAGGGCCAAAAAGGTGACAACGTCCTGACTTTC. The rearrangement joins TRBV10-1 to TRBJ2-6; D perhaps matches TRBD1 (6 bases). Per the germline V gene, CDR1 is WNHNN and CDR2 is SYGVQD (reference sequence). The CDR3 spans 16 residues. V lost 9 bases to trimming and J lost 9 bases, with 24 bases between them.

CDR3 DNA: TGTGCCAGCTCACCACGACAGGGGAGGCGCACTGAAGCTTTCTTT. This gives the protein CASSPRQGRRTEAFF. The V call is TRBV18, the J call TRBJ1-1; 8 bases agree with TRBD1. CDR3 length: 15 amino acids. Per the germline V gene, CDR1 is KGHSH and CDR2 is LQKENI. V lost 1 base, J lost 4 bases, and 5 bases stayed unmatched.